This entry lists 31 T cell receptor beta chains sequenced from one sample in a study of blood T cell repertoires in COVID-19. Libraries were prepared by immunoSEQ multiplex PCR; TCRdb keeps only in-frame clonotypes and omits some of them. The sample carries 23,000 or so clones, over 75% recorded once. Sequenced sample: peripheral blood. These receptors were obtained from a human donor in a cohort sampled during active COVID-19.

The gene calls are TRBV6-5 and TRBJ2-7; the D is unclear. The CDR3 has 11 amino acids. V lost 8 bases to trimming and J lost 2 bases, with 7 bases between them. Germline loops: CDR1 MNHEY, CDR2 SVGAGI. CDR3 sequence: CASLSPYEQYF. CDR3 DNA sequence: TGTGCCAGCCTCTCCCCCTACGAGCAGTACTTC.

V gene TRBV18 combines with J gene TRBJ1-3; the D is unclear. CDR3 length equals 15 residues. The V gene lost 0 bases and the J gene lost 0 bases, with 6 bases spanning the gap. Germline V lookup: CDR1 KGHSH, CDR2 LQKENI. CDR3 region: CASSPPANSGNTIYF. Here the CDR3 DNA reads TGTGCCAGCTCACCACCGGCCAACTCTGGAAACACCATATATTTT. Variable domain in full (rest from reference TRBV18 and TRBJ1-3): NAGVMQNPRHLVRRRGQEARLRCSPMKGHSHVYWYRQLPEEGLKFMVYLQKENIIDESGMPKERFSAEFPKEGPSILRIQQVVRGDSAAYFCASSPPANSGNTIYFGEGSWLTVV.

V is TRBV10-3 and J is TRBJ1-2; perhaps TRBD1 as D (6 bases). Per germline, CDR1 ENHRY and CDR2 SYGVKD. The CDR3 spans 14 residues. V lost 4 bases and J lost 1, with 10 bases in between. The CDR3 DNA reads TGTGCCATCAGTGGTGGGGACATTAACTATGGCTACACCTTC. Amino acids: CAISGGDINYGYTF.

The rearrangement links TRBV5-1 to TRBJ2-5; weak D call: TRBD1 (6 bases). This CDR3 has 14 amino acids. V was clipped by 0 bases and J by 7 bases, with 13 bases between them. Germline values: CDR1 SGHRS, CDR2 YFSETQ. The chain's CDR3 is CASSLAQQGGTQYF. In DNA, the CDR3 is TGCGCCAGCAGCTTGGCCCAACAGGGCGGGACCCAGTACTTC. The full variable domain, with the rest looked up from reference TRBV5-1 and TRBJ2-5, is KAGVTQTPRYLIKTRGQQVTLSCSPISGHRSVSWYQQTPGQGLQFLFEYFSETQRNKGNFPGRFSGRQFSNSRSEMNVSTLELGDSALYLCASSLAQQGGTQYFGPGTRLLVL.

This clone was counted between two and nine times. The chain couples TRBV7-9 to TRBJ1-4; TRBD1 aligns across 8 bases. This CDR3 contains 12 residues. The V and J ends lost 5 bases and 13 bases, in that order; junction bases with no gene match: 6. CDR1 is SEHNR, CDR2 FQNEAQ, per germline (reference sequence). The CDR3 is CASSPGTGGLFF. The CDR3 nucleotides are TGTGCCAGCAGCCCCGGGACAGGTGGACTGTTTTTT.

Only one count was recorded for this clone. The J gene is TRBJ2-5, the V gene TRBV7-3, with TRBD2 matching over 8 bases. The CDR3 is made up of 15 amino acids. Germline-derived CDR1 and CDR2 are SGHTA and FQGTGA. V gave up 5 bases and J gave up 5 bases; unmatched junction bases: 10. The CDR3: CASSPLGGAAETQYF. CDR3 in DNA: TGTGCCAGCAGCCCCCTCGGGGGGGCCGCGGAGACCCAGTACTTC.

This chain connects TRBV9 to TRBJ1-2; TRBD1 matches 9 bases. The germline CDR1 and CDR2 sequences are SGDLS and YYNGEE. There are 14 residues in the CDR3. V shed 3 bases, J shed 7 bases, and the junction held 7 bases outside the gene matches. The CDR3 protein is CASSGTTGGFGYTF. The CDR3 DNA reads as TGTGCCAGCAGCGGAACGACAGGGGGGTTTGGCTACACCTTC.

This sequence joins TRBV5-4 and TRBJ1-1, with a tentative D call TRBD1 (6 bases). Germline CDR1 is SGHNT and CDR2 is YYREEE (reference sequence). The germline V and J ends were trimmed by 3 bases and 7 bases, with 16 bases remaining between them. There are 14 residues in the CDR3. As DNA, the CDR3 is TGTGCCAGCAGCTCCGCCGGGACAAACTATGAAGCTTTCTTT. This codes for CASSSAGTNYEAFF.

The chain carries TRBV5-1 and TRBJ2-3; weak D call: TRBD2 (5 bases). The CDR3 contains 15 residues. V was trimmed by 9 bases and J by 6 bases, leaving 23 bases between them. Germline V gene sequence: CDR1 SGHRS, CDR2 YFSETQ. DNA of the CDR3: TGCGCCACCAAACTAGAGGACCCTTTCGGGGATACGCAGTATTTT. It translates to CATKLEDPFGDTQYF.

This clone was observed once. The rearrangement uses TRBV3-1 (or the pseudogene TRBV3-2) and TRBJ2-3; TRBD2 aligns across 7 bases. This CDR3 is built from 15 residues. The V gene's germline CDR1 is LGHDT and CDR2 YNNKEL (reference sequence). The junction had 8 bases not matched to a gene; V was cut back by 6 bases and J by 2 bases. This CDR3 is CASRYGTTDTDTQYF. The CDR3, as DNA: TGTGCCAGCAGGTACGGGACTACCGACACAGATACGCAGTATTTT.

This chain joins TRBV24-1 and TRBJ2-1; 7 bases line up with TRBD2. V shed 5 bases, J shed 1 base, and the junction held 4 bases outside the gene matches. The CDR3 is 15 amino acids. Germline V lookup: CDR1 KGHDR, CDR2 SFDVKD. The DNA of the CDR3 is TGTGCCACCAGTGTTGGGGGGGGTTCCTACAATGAGCAGTTCTTC. Protein: CATSVGGGSYNEQFF.

This rearrangement joins TRBV5-1 to TRBJ1-1, with 8 bases identical to TRBD1. Germline trimming cut 0 bases from V and 5 bases from J; bases unmatched to any gene: 3. Germline V gives CDR1 SGHRS, CDR2 YFSETQ. The CDR3 runs 14 residues. The CDR3 nucleotides are TGCGCCAGCAGCTTGGCCAGGGGGCGGACTGAAGCTTTCTTT. Encoded protein: CASSLARGRTEAFF.

This chain connects TRBV5-4 to TRBJ1-2; a possible D gene is TRBD1 (5 bases). The germline CDR1 and CDR2 sequences are SGHNT and YYREEE (reference sequence). The CDR3 runs 15 residues. V was clipped by 3 bases and J by 4 bases, with 16 bases between them. CDR3 region: CASSSIDSLVYGYTF. The CDR3 nucleotides read TGTGCCAGCAGCTCTATCGACAGCTTAGTCTATGGCTACACCTTC.

This chain connects TRBV30 to TRBJ1-2, with D possibly matching TRBD1 (6 bases). Germline CDR1 is GTSNPN and CDR2 is SVGIG (reference sequence). V was clipped by 1 base and J by 8 bases, with 8 bases between them. This CDR3 spans 11 amino acids. The CDR3 spells CAWSDRVGYTF. CDR3 nucleotides: TGTGCCTGGAGTGACAGGGTAGGCTACACCTTC.

CDR3 coding DNA: TGTGCCAGCAGCTTGTTACAGCGGGGGATCACCGGGGAGCTGTTTTTT. Protein: CASSLLQRGITGELFF. The chain employs TRBV5-6 and TRBJ2-2, with 8 bases identical to TRBD2. From germline, CDR1 is SGHDT and CDR2 YYEEEE. Trimming removed 1 base from V and 4 bases from J; junction bases left unmatched: 6. The CDR3 is made up of 16 amino acids.

This chain uses TRBV7-8 with TRBJ2-2; TRBD1 matches at 8 bases. CDR1 and CDR2 (germline): SGHVS, FQNEAQ. The CDR3 extends over 16 amino acids. With 8 bases clipped from V and 7 bases from J, the junction kept 15 bases outside the gene matches. The CDR3 DNA reads TGTGCCAGCGAGGGGTGGACAGGGACCTCCGGCGGGGAGCTGTTTTTT. Protein product: CASEGWTGTSGGELFF.

The chain has TRBV25-1 and TRBJ1-1; tentative D call: TRBD1 (6 bases). In germline, CDR1 is MGHDK, CDR2 SYGVNS. Trimming pared 6 bases from V and 5 bases from J, leaving 16 bases between. The CDR3 has 14 amino acids. This CDR3 reads CASRNTGIRTEAFF. CDR3 nucleotides: TGTGCCAGCAGGAACACAGGGATTAGGACTGAAGCTTTCTTT.

This sequence joins TRBV6-5 and TRBJ1-2, with D tentatively TRBD1 (5 bases). There are 14 residues in the CDR3. V lost 0 bases and J 7 bases, leaving 12 bases between the germline ends. Germline CDR1 and CDR2: MNHEY and SVGAGI. CDR3 sequence reads: CASSYSDRISGYTF. The CDR3 nucleotides read TGTGCCAGCAGTTACTCCGACAGAATATCTGGCTACACCTTC.

V and J are TRBV18 and TRBJ2-5; a weak D match, TRBD1 (6 bases). The CDR3 contains 16 residues. CDR1 is KGHSH and CDR2 is LQKENI in the germline V gene. Trimming took 3 bases from V and 3 from J, leaving 17 bases between them. The CDR3 protein is CASSPQPAGAKETQYF. The CDR3 nucleotides read TGTGCCAGCTCACCCCAACCCGCAGGGGCCAAAGAGACCCAGTACTTC.

This clone appeared once. V and J are TRBV7-6 and TRBJ2-6; 9 bases are shared with TRBD2. With V trimmed by 5 bases and J by 4 bases, 21 bases remained unmatched. The CDR3 length is 21 residues. Germline CDR1 SGHVS, CDR2 FNYEAQ. CDR3 loop: CASSLILRASGAVGGANVLTF. CDR3 DNA: TGTGCCAGCAGCCTAATACTTCGGGCTAGCGGGGCCGTTGGAGGGGCCAACGTCCTGACTTTC.

CDR3 DNA: TGTGCCAGCAGCTCAGGGGGGCCCGACTTCTATGGCTACACCTTC. Its translation is CASSSGGPDFYGYTF. The gene calls are TRBV5-6 and TRBJ1-2; 7 positions agree with TRBD1. Germline lookup yields CDR1 SGHDT and CDR2 YYEEEE. CDR3 length: 15 amino acids. The ends lost 3 bases at V and 4 bases at J; junction bases unmatched: 9. Variable domain in full (rest from reference TRBV5-6 and TRBJ1-2): DAGVTQSPTHLIKTRGQQVTLRCSPKSGHDTVSWYQQALGQGPQFIFQYYEEEERQRGNFPDRFSGHQFPNYSSELNVNALLLGDSALYLCASSSGGPDFYGYTFGSGTRLTVV.

The chain recombines TRBV6-2 or TRBV6-3 with TRBJ1-5; possible D gene TRBD1, 5 bases. CDR1 MNHEY and CDR2 SVGEGT come from the germline V gene. Trimming pared 5 bases from V and 6 bases from J, leaving 11 bases between. This CDR3 region has 13 residues. In nucleotides, the CDR3 is TGTGCCAGCAGTAACTTCCAGGGTCAGCCCCAGCATTTT. Amino acid sequence: CASSNFQGQPQHF.

The chain uses TRBV3-1 (or the pseudogene TRBV3-2) and TRBJ2-5; 7 bases map to TRBD2. The junction had 5 bases not matched to a gene; V was cut back by 2 bases and J by 5 bases. Germline CDR1 reads LGHDT; CDR2 reads YNNKEL (reference sequence). This CDR3 contains 14 residues. CDR3 residues: CASSQPGLVETQYF. Here the CDR3 DNA reads TGTGCCAGCAGCCAACCTGGACTAGTGGAGACCCAGTACTTC.

V gene TRBV7-6 combines with J gene TRBJ1-5; 8 bases match TRBD1. With V trimmed by 1 base and J by 7 bases, 9 bases remained unmatched. This CDR3 is built from 16 residues. Per germline, CDR1 SGHVS and CDR2 FNYEAQ. CDR3 region: CASSLGSGGGKQPQHF. The CDR3 DNA reads TGTGCCAGCAGCTTAGGATCAGGGGGCGGGAAACAGCCCCAGCATTTT.

The genes are TRBV9 and TRBJ1-1; D gene unclear. V lost 0 bases, J lost 4 bases, and 7 bases lay in between. Germline V gene sequence: CDR1 SGDLS, CDR2 YYNGEE. This CDR3 comprises 13 residues. The CDR3 is CASSVAGATEAFF. The DNA for the CDR3 is TGTGCCAGCAGCGTAGCGGGAGCCACTGAAGCTTTCTTT.

The CDR3 DNA sequence: TGTGCCAGCAGCCAAGGAATGACAGCCCCCTACGAGCAGTACTTC. The encoded protein is CASSQGMTAPYEQYF. V gene TRBV4-2 combines with J gene TRBJ2-7; D perhaps matches TRBD1 (5 bases). Trimming stripped 1 base from V and 2 bases from J, with 12 bases between. CDR1 is LGHNA and CDR2 is YNFKEQ in the germline V gene. This CDR3 has 15 amino acids.

The chain recombines TRBV5-1 with TRBJ2-5, with 7 bases identical to TRBD1. The germline V gene encodes CDR1 SGHRS and CDR2 YFSETQ. Trimming took 3 bases from V and 2 from J; bases not matched to a gene: 7. There are 15 residues in the CDR3. Here the CDR3 reads CASSSRQGPQETQYF. The CDR3, as DNA: TGCGCCAGCAGCTCAAGACAGGGCCCACAAGAGACCCAGTACTTC.

The chain has TRBV4-3 and TRBJ2-2, with D perhaps matching TRBD1 (6 bases). The V end was cut by 1 base, the J end by 4 bases, with 13 bases between. The CDR3 totals 16 residues. The germline V gene encodes CDR1 LGHNA and CDR2 YSLEER. The CDR3 sequence is CASSQGRQGFTGELFF. CDR3 bases: TGCGCCAGCAGCCAAGGACGGCAGGGGTTCACCGGGGAGCTGTTTTTT.

This chain connects TRBV24-1 to TRBJ2-5; 9 bases are a match to TRBD1. Germline lookup yields CDR1 KGHDR and CDR2 SFDVKD. The CDR3 has 16 amino acids. V dropped 4 bases and J dropped 3; count of bases not matched to a gene: 8. In nucleotides, the CDR3 is TGTGCCACCAGTGACCGAAGGACAGGGGCGGAAGAGACCCAGTACTTC. This sequence encodes CATSDRRTGAEETQYF.

This chain connects TRBV2 to TRBJ1-1, with D hard to call. CDR1 is SNHLY and CDR2 is FYNNEI in the germline V gene. This CDR3 is 12 amino acids long. V was shortened by 8 bases and J by 0 bases, with 7 bases between the two germline ends. CDR3 sequence (DNA): TGTGCCAGCGCCGCTATGAACACTGAAGCTTTCTTT. Residues: CASAAMNTEAFF.

A remark on this clone: Relative to the germline gene, one junction end is altered; a read error may explain this. The gene calls are TRBV6-1 and TRBJ1-1; 11 positions agree with TRBD1. CDR3 length equals 16 residues. Germline V CDR1 and CDR2: MNHNS, SASEGT. The CDR3: CASREDGQGASTEAFF. The DNA for the CDR3 is TGTGCCAGCAGAGAAGATGGACAGGGGGCTAGCACTGAAGCTTTCTTT.